This record concerns one TCR beta chain sequence. Its antigen remains unknown. The sample is drawn from a study of regulatory T cells in long-lasting Graves disease. About the study: Freshly diagnosed Graves' patients had used antithyroid drugs for under 3 months.

Whole-study findings and limits: Limited sample numbers may have lowered accuracy.

The germline V gene encodes CDR1 MRHNA and CDR2 SNTAGT. Losses at the gene ends were 3 bases for V and 4 bases for J; bases not matched to a gene: 4. The CDR3 runs to 15 residues. As for time point: newly diagnosed GD, antithyroid drugs for less than 3 months. RNA from PBMCs was the source of the TCR library. Patients all came to the study from an endocrinology department in Xi'an, China. Investigators prepared the TCR beta libraries by applying iRepertoire HTBI primers and Arm-PCR of CDR3 regions. MiXCR, run by TCRdb on the multiplex PCR reads, gives a single entry per CDR3 protein. The sample carries roughly 350,000 distinct CDR3 sequences, about a sixth recorded once. The sample was also reused in another study, on T cells in Graves' hyperthyroidism and ophthalmopathy. This second study notes: Stable Graves' hyperthyroidism denoted no ophthalmopathy progression over 18 months.

The input for sequencing was peripheral blood mononuclear cells (PBMCs), taken at new diagnosis, from a patient treated with antithyroid drugs. This chain connects TRBV6-4 to TRBJ2-3; TRBD2 matches 10 bases. The origin of this receptor is a woman younger than 30 with Graves disease. The CDR3 coding sequence is TGTGCCAGCAGTGAAAGCGGGGGGGCCGCAGATACGCAGTATTTT. Residues: CASSESGGAADTQYF.